This T cell receptor beta chain originates from a study of T cells after yellow fever vaccination. Study-wide results and limits: Weaker overall, the secondary response nonetheless peaked faster (day 5 versus 15). FACS-sorted repertoires could harbor abundant contaminating bulk-population clonotypes.

From germline, CDR1 is DFQATT and CDR2 SNEGSKA (reference sequence). The CDR3 sequence is 14 residues long. With 4 bases removed from V and 0 bases from J, the gap between germline ends came to 10 bases. Conversion of TCR transcripts into cDNA relied on 5'RACE template switching, which added a universal primer site and UMIs. TCRdb ran MiXCR on the 5' RACE reads and lists one entry per CDR3 protein. The sample consists of nearly 550,000 distinct CDR3 sequences, roughly 21% of them appearing once. As concerns this clonotype: Its specificity is unknown.

This rearrangement joins TRBV20-1 to TRBJ2-1; D is possibly TRBD2 (6 bases). This TCR derives from a man aged 30-40 years who received the YFV17D yellow fever vaccine. Here the sequenced sample was PBMCs, taken 15 days after the yellow fever booster vaccination. CDR3 DNA sequence: TGCAGTGCTATTGGAGGGCCCTCCTACAATGAGCAGTTCTTC. Its protein is CSAIGGPSYNEQFF.